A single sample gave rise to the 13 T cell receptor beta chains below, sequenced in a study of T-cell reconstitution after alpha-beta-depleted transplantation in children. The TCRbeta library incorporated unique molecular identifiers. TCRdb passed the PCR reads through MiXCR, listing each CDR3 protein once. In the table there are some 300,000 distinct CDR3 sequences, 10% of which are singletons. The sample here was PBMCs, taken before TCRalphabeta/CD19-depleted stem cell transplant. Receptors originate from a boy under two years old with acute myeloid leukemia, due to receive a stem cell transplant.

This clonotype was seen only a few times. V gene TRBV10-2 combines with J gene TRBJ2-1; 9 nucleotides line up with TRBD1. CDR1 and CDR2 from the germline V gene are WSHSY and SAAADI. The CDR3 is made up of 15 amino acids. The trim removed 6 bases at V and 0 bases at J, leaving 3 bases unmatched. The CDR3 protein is CASSGTGSSYNEQFF. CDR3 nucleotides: TGCGCCAGCAGCGGGACAGGGAGCTCCTACAATGAGCAGTTCTTC.

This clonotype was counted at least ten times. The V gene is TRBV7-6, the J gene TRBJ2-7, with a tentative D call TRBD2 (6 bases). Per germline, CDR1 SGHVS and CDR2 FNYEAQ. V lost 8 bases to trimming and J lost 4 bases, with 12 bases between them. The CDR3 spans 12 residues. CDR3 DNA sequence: TGTGCCAGCGGAACGGAGGGATACGAGCAGTACTTC. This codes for CASGTEGYEQYF. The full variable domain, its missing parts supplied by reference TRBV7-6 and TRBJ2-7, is GAGVSQSPRYKVTKRGQDVALRCDPISGHVSLYWYRQALGQGPEFLTYFNYEAQQDKSGLPNDRFSAERPEGSISTLTIQRTEQRDSAMYRCASGTEGYEQYFGPGTRLTVT.

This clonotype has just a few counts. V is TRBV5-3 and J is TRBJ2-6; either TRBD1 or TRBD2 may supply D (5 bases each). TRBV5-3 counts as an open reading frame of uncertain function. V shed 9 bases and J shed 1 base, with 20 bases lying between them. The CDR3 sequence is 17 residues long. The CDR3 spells CAMGPVGTLSGANVLTF. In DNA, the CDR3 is TGTGCCATGGGCCCCGTAGGGACCCTTTCTGGGGCCAACGTCCTGACTTTC.

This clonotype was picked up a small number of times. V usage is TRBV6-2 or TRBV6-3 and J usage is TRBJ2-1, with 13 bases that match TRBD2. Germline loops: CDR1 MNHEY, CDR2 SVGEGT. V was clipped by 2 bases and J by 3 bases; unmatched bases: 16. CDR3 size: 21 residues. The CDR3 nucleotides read TGTGCCAGCAGTTACCCGCGACAGTTAACTAGCGGGAGGGCCGGCTACAATGAGCAGTTCTTC. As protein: CASSYPRQLTSGRAGYNEQFF.

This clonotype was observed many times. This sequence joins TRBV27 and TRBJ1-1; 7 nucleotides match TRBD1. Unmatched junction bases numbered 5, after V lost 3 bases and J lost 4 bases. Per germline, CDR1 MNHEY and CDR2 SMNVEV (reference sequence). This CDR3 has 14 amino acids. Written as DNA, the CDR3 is TGTGCCAGCAGTTTGACAGGGTGGGGCACTGAAGCTTTCTTT. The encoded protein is CASSLTGWGTEAFF.

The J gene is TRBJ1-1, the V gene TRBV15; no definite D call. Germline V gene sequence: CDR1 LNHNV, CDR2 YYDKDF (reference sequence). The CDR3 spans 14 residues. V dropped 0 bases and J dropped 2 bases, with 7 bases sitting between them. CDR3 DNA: TGTGCCACCAGCAGAGAACGGGGAAACACTGAAGCTTTCTTT. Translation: CATSRERGNTEAFF.

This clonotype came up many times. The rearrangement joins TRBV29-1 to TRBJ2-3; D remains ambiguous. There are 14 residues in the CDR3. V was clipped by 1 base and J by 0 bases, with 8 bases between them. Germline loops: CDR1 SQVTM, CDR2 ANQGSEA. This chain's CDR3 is CSVEGVSSTDTQYF. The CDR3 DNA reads TGCAGCGTTGAAGGCGTATCTAGCACAGATACGCAGTATTTT.

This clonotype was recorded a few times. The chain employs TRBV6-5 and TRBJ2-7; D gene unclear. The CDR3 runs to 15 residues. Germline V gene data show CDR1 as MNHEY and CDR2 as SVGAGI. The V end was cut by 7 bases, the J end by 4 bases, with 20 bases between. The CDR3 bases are TGTGCCAGCATTTGGGCGATCCCCTCACCTTACGAGCAGTACTTC. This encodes CASIWAIPSPYEQYF.

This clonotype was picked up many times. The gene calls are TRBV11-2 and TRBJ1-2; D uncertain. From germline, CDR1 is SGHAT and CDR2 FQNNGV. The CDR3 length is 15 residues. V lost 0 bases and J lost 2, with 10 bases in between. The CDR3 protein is CASSLDLTINYGYTF. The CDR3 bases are TGTGCCAGCAGCTTAGATCTCACGATCAACTATGGCTACACCTTC.

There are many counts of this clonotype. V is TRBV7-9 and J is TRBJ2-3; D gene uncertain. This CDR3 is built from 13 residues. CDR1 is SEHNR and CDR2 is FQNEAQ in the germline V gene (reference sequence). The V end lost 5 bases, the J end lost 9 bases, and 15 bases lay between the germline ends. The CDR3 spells CASSPSEVSTQYF. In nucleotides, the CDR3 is TGTGCCAGCAGCCCCTCAGAAGTTTCGACGCAGTATTTT.

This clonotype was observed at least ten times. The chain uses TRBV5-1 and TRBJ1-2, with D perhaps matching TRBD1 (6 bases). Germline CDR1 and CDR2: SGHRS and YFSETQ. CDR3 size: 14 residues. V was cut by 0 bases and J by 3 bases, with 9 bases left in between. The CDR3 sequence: CASSLDRVDYGYTF. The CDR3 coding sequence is TGCGCCAGCAGCTTGGACAGGGTAGACTATGGCTACACCTTC. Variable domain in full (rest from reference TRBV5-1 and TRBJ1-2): KAGVTQTPRYLIKTRGQQVTLSCSPISGHRSVSWYQQTPGQGLQFLFEYFSETQRNKGNFPGRFSGRQFSNSRSEMNVSTLELGDSALYLCASSLDRVDYGYTFGSGTRLTVV.

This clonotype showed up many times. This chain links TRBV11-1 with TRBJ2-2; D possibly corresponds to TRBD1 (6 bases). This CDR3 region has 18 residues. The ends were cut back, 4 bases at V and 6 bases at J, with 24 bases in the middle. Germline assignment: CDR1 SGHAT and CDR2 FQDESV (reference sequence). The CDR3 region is CASSSSPNRVSDSGELFF. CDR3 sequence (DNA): TGTGCCAGCAGCTCTAGCCCAAACAGGGTTAGCGACTCCGGGGAGCTGTTTTTT.

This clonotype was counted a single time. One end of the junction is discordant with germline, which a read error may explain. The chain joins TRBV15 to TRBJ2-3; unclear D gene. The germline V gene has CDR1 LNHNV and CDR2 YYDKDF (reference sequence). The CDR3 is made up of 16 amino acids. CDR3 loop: CATSRISTLLTDMQYF. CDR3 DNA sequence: TGTGCCACCAGCAGAATATCTACCCTCCTAACAGATATGCAGTATTTT.